The clone carrying this T cell receptor beta chain was observed at least ten times. Trimming at V came to 1 base and at J to 6 bases, leaving 2 bases not matched to a gene. From germline, CDR1 is SGHDN and CDR2 FVKESK. This CDR3 spans 13 amino acids. This sample stems from a study of response to subunit inactivated influenza vaccine. A single record per CDR3 protein comes from TCRdb applying MiXCR to the RT-PCR reads. In the table there are about 620,000 distinct CDR3 sequences, around 11% of which are singletons. These records were also assigned to another study, of T cells expressing NK-cell markers. That work contributes: The TCR beta cDNA came from 5'RACE template switching with UMIs.

The sequence came from a man aged 50-59 years who received an inactivated influenza vaccine. The sequences come from PBMCs from blood, collected on the day of vaccination. The chain is built from TRBV14 and TRBJ2-7, with 8 positions matching TRBD1. The CDR3 region is CASSQVQGGEQYF. Written as DNA, the CDR3 is TGTGCCAGCAGCCAAGTACAGGGGGGCGAGCAGTACTTC. Full variable domain (missing parts from reference TRBV14 and TRBJ2-7): EAGVTQFPSHSVIEKGQTVTLRCDPISGHDNLYWYRRVMGKEIKFLLHFVKESKQDESGMPNNRFLAERTGGTYSTLKVQPAELEDSGVYFCASSQVQGGEQYFGPGTRLTVT.